This T cell receptor (beta chain) was retrieved from a study of T-cell reconstitution after alpha-beta-depleted transplantation in children (dated by TCRdb to about 2016). Background on the whole study: The study quantitatively tracked T-cell immune reconstitution after TCRalphabeta/CD19-depleted allogeneic hematopoietic cell transplantation in children using TCR repertoire profiling. General study outcomes and caveats: The high TCRbeta diversity at day 60 in some patients was ascribed to recipient T cells and intrathymic progenitors that had survived conditioning. Over subsequent months, a decline in hyperexpanded clone frequencies was noted, and after one year, T-cell counts and TCRbeta diversity were mostly ascribed to newly produced T cells. The apparently early recovery of alphabetaT-cell counts about two months after transplant reportedly depended on only several hundred rapidly expanded clones that came from non-depleted graft cells.

The library came from PCR. Sequenced on an Illumina HiSeq 2500. TCR libraries were prepared with molecular barcoding, using unique molecular identifiers to normalize TCRbeta repertoire quantification. TCRdb trimmed the raw reads at Q25, called clones with MiXCR and kept productive beta chains. Each CDR3 protein appears once, grouped with its most common genes and DNA. The sample table records roughly 790,000 distinct CDR3 sequences; 15% to 20% of these occur just once. Roughly 5% of the sample lies in the top ten. Reading from cysteine to phenylalanine, the CDR3 counts 19 amino acids. The retained sequence is limited to the CDR3, 57 bases, with the frame set at the first base. The junction carries 33 bases between V and J, which are trimmed by 5 bases and 10 bases respectively. Via the germline V gene, CDR1 is SGHAT and CDR2 FQNNGV. To note about this clonotype: Its antigen specificity is not known. No clone much larger than this one lies a single base away; base qualities are absent.

The treatment or condition label on this specimen signifies: allogeneic hematopoietic cell transplantation with graft depleted of TCRalphabeta T cells and CD19 B cells. TCRalphabeta/CD19-depleted allogeneic hematopoietic cell grafts were given to the transplant recipients, all of whom were children. This specimen was PBMCs, mostly from graft donor cells, taken 360 days after TCRalphabeta/CD19-depleted stem cell transplant. This sequence originates from a male patient aged 10 to 17 who had a stem cell transplant for acute lymphoblastic leukemia, so the T cells may come from the graft donor. Rearrangement joined TRBV11-2 to TRBJ1-5; a tentative D call is TRBD1 (5 bases match). CDR3 region: CASSKGEFSVAGTWKPQHF. The sequence in DNA is TGTGCCAGCAGCAAAGGGGAATTTTCGGTGGCAGGGACTTGGAAACCCCAGCATTTT.